The 28 T cell receptor beta chains given below trace back to one sample, sequenced in a study of blood T cells in healthy people across ages. For the second PCR, which ran for roughly 7 to 11 cycles, a sample-barcoded 5' primer and a J-beta primer mix were used. TCRdb re-derived calls from the 5' RACE reads in MiXCR, one entry per CDR3 protein. The sample has 1.8 million or so distinct CDR3 sequences; roughly two fifths are singletons. Sequences were obtained from blood. These receptors came from a human donor in good health.

The rearrangement joins TRBV11-1 to TRBJ2-5; tentatively, D is TRBD2 (6 bases). The germline V gene encodes CDR1 SGHAT and CDR2 FQDESV (reference sequence). Trimming stripped 5 bases from V and 3 bases from J, with 13 bases between. CDR3 length: 14 residues. For the CDR3, the DNA is TGTGCCAGCAGCCCCCAACGGAGGGAAGAGACCCAGTACTTC. Its protein is CASSPQRREETQYF.

V usage is TRBV6-5 and J usage is TRBJ1-2; 8 bases match TRBD1. CDR3 length: 14 residues. Trimming at V came to 2 bases and at J to 10 bases, leaving 9 bases not matched to a gene. The V gene's germline CDR1 is MNHEY and CDR2 SVGAGI. DNA for the CDR3: TGTGCCAGCAGTTACGACAGGGGCGGATGGGACTACACCTTC. It is translated as CASSYDRGGWDYTF.

This chain joins TRBV4-1 and TRBJ2-5, with TRBD2 as a possible D gene (6 bases). Germline V gene data show CDR1 as MGHRA and CDR2 as YSYEKL. V lost 1 base and J 2 bases, leaving 11 bases between the germline ends. This CDR3 contains 15 residues. This CDR3 is CASSQAPGGQETQYF. Here the CDR3 DNA reads TGCGCCAGCAGCCAAGCCCCTGGAGGGCAAGAGACCCAGTACTTC.

This clonotype was detected once. This CDR3 is CASSYPEGLDTEAFF. In nucleotides, the CDR3 is TGTGCCAGCAGTTACCCTGAAGGTCTGGACACTGAAGCTTTCTTT. The rearrangement uses TRBV6-2 or TRBV6-3 and TRBJ1-1; unclear D gene. The V and J ends lost 2 bases and 3 bases respectively, with 13 bases between them. This CDR3 contains 15 residues. Germline V gene sequence: CDR1 MNHEY, CDR2 SVGEGT.

This clonotype was detected only a few times. For the CDR3, the DNA is TGTGCCATCAGTGATGAGATCTTCACAGATACGCAGTATTTT. It is translated as CAISDEIFTDTQYF. The V and J genes are TRBV10-3 and TRBJ2-3; D gene ambiguous. The germline gives CDR1 ENHRY, CDR2 SYGVKD. The CDR3 loop spans 14 amino acids. Trimming shortened V by 3 bases and J by 2 bases, and 9 bases separated the two germline ends.

V gene TRBV4-3 combines with J gene TRBJ2-7, with 7 bases lining up with TRBD2. The CDR3 runs to 13 residues. V lost 8 bases to trimming and J lost 3 bases; unmatched junction nucleotides: 7. Germline-derived CDR1 and CDR2 are LGHNA and YSLEER. The CDR3 DNA reads as TGCGCCAGCTCCTTCCGGGAGGACTACGAGCAGTACTTC. Translating it yields CASSFREDYEQYF.

The genes are TRBV7-2 and TRBJ1-2; D uncertain. This CDR3 comprises 17 residues. The germline gives CDR1 SGHTA, CDR2 FQGNSA. V lost 1 base, J lost 5 bases, and 20 bases lay in between. This CDR3 is CASSLGLGQEKKYGYTF. The CDR3 region has the DNA TGTGCCAGCAGCTTAGGCCTTGGCCAAGAGAAAAAATATGGCTACACCTTC.

This clonotype has just a few counts. The rearrangement joins TRBV4-3 to TRBJ2-3, with no clear D. The CDR3 totals 15 residues. Germline loops: CDR1 LGHNA, CDR2 YSLEER. With 1 base removed from V and 3 bases from J, the gap between germline ends came to 11 bases. CDR3 nucleotides: TGCGCCAGCAGCCAAGTCGCGCAGCCTACAGATACGCAGTATTTT. It specifies CASSQVAQPTDTQYF.

This clonotype was seen a few times. The chain links TRBV5-8 to TRBJ2-7, with TRBD2 matching over 7 bases. The CDR3 contains 13 residues. Trimming took 5 bases from V and 5 from J; bases not matched to a gene: 7. In germline, CDR1 is SGHTS, CDR2 YDEGEE. The DNA of the CDR3 is TGTGCCAGCAGGCCCCAGGGAGGGGACGAGCAGTACTTC. This gives the protein CASRPQGGDEQYF.

The chain combines TRBV5-1 with TRBJ1-4; D is uncertain. Trimming took 7 bases from V and 0 from J, leaving 7 bases between them. Germline CDR1 and CDR2: SGHRS and YFSETQ. This CDR3 has 13 amino acids. CDR3 amino acids: CASQVTTNEKLFF. CDR3 DNA sequence: TGCGCCAGCCAAGTCACAACTAATGAAAAACTGTTTTTT.

The rearrangement uses TRBV6-2 or TRBV6-3 and TRBJ2-7, with TRBD1 identical over 10 bases. This CDR3 is built from 15 residues. Germline CDR1 reads MNHEY; CDR2 reads SVGEGT. The trim removed 7 bases at V and 3 bases at J, leaving 9 bases unmatched. CDR3 region: CASISPGQGLYEQYF. CDR3 nucleotides: TGTGCCAGCATTTCACCGGGACAGGGGCTCTACGAGCAGTACTTC.

V usage is TRBV12-3 or TRBV12-4 and J usage is TRBJ2-5; tentative D call: TRBD1 (5 bases). Trimming stripped 6 bases from V and 7 bases from J, with 12 bases between. This CDR3 region has 12 residues. Here the CDR3 reads CASSNLTGTQYF. The CDR3, as DNA: TGTGCCAGCAGCAACCTCACAGGGACCCAGTACTTC.

To note about this clonotype: With only one base between it and a far larger clone, this is likely a read error. This chain connects TRBV29-1 to TRBJ2-5; D gene ambiguous. Germline V gene lookup returns CDR1 SQVTM and CDR2 ANQGSEA. The CDR3 sequence is 11 residues long. Trimming left V 0 bases short and J 11 bases short, with 10 bases between. CDR3 coding DNA: TGCAGCGTTGAAGAGGGCAATGAGCAGTACTTC. It yields the protein CSVEEGNEQYF.

This clonotype was recorded a few times. The chain carries TRBV6-6 and TRBJ2-1; 8 nucleotides match TRBD1. Germline trimming cut 5 bases from V and 10 bases from J; bases unmatched to any gene: 16. Per the germline V gene, CDR1 is MNHNY and CDR2 is SVGAGI (reference sequence). The CDR3 is 16 amino acids. The DNA of the CDR3 is TGTGCCAGCAGTCCTTGGGGTAAGGCAGGGGGCAACGAGCAGTTCTTC. This sequence encodes CASSPWGKAGGNEQFF.

The rearrangement uses TRBV25-1 and TRBJ1-4; D ambiguous. The CDR3 contains 17 residues. Deletions cut 3 bases from V and 4 bases from J, with 18 bases between. CDR1 is MGHDK and CDR2 is SYGVNS in the germline V gene. For the CDR3, the DNA is TGTGCCAGCAGTGAGGGATGGGGTGGAGGATATAATGAAAAACTGTTTTTT. It specifies CASSEGWGGGYNEKLFF.

This sequence joins TRBV7-9 and TRBJ2-7; either TRBD1 or TRBD2 may fit D (5 bases each). CDR1 is SEHNR and CDR2 is FQNEAQ in the germline V gene (reference sequence). The CDR3 contains 13 residues. V lost 6 bases to trimming and J lost 2 bases, with 11 bases between them. This CDR3 is CASRGDLAYEQYF. For the CDR3, the DNA is TGTGCCAGCAGGGGGGATTTAGCCTACGAGCAGTACTTC. Together with reference TRBV7-9 and TRBJ2-7, the CDR3 gives the full variable domain: DTGVSQNPRHKITKRGQNVTFRCDPISEHNRLYWYRQTLGQGPEFLTYFQNEAQLEKSRLLSDRFSAERPKGSFSTLEIQRTEQGDSAMYLCASRGDLAYEQYFGPGTRLTVT.

This clonotype was seen many times. V is TRBV12-3 or TRBV12-4 and J is TRBJ1-2, with D unresolved. The ends were cut back, 2 bases at V and 13 bases at J, with 14 bases in the middle. CDR3 length: 12 residues. CDR3 protein: CASSLNDRRATF. The CDR3 nucleotides read TGTGCCAGCAGTTTAAATGATCGGAGGGCCACCTTC.

The J gene is TRBJ1-2, the V gene TRBV7-9; D is possibly TRBD1 (5 bases). The CDR3 sequence is 16 residues long. CDR1 SEHNR and CDR2 FQNEAQ come from the germline V gene (reference sequence). With 1 base removed from V and 2 bases from J, the gap between germline ends came to 14 bases. The chain's CDR3 is CASSLDPGRQNYGYTF. In DNA form, the CDR3 reads TGTGCCAGCAGCTTAGATCCGGGGCGGCAGAACTATGGCTACACCTTC.

This clonotype was seen only a few times. CDR3 residues: CATSGQSNQPQHF. The CDR3, as DNA: TGTGCCACCAGTGGACAGAGCAATCAGCCCCAGCATTTT. The chain recombines TRBV24-1 with TRBJ1-5, with a weak D call TRBD1 (5 bases). V was shortened by 5 bases and J by 1 base, with 5 bases between the two germline ends. The CDR3 is made up of 13 amino acids. Germline lookup yields CDR1 KGHDR and CDR2 SFDVKD.

This chain connects TRBV6-2 or TRBV6-3 to TRBJ1-2; no reliable D call. The CDR3 has 13 residues. CDR1 MNHEY and CDR2 SVGEGT come from the germline V gene. With 1 base removed from V and 8 bases from J, the gap between germline ends came to 11 bases. CDR3 in amino acids: CASSYYRQGGYTF. In DNA, the CDR3 is TGTGCCAGCAGTTACTATCGGCAAGGCGGCTACACCTTC.

CDR3 sequence reads: CSAETGEKLFF. The CDR3, as DNA: TGCAGCGCCGAAACGGGTGAAAAACTGTTTTTT. The chain has TRBV29-1 and TRBJ1-4; no definite D call. The CDR3 is made up of 11 amino acids. The V and J ends lost 7 bases and 7 bases respectively, with 10 bases between them. Germline lookup yields CDR1 SQVTM and CDR2 ANQGSEA. Filled out from reference TRBV29-1 and TRBJ1-4, the complete variable domain reads SAVISQKPSRDICQRGTSLTIQCQVDSQVTMMFWYRQQPGQSLTLIATANQGSEATYESGFVIDKFPISRPNLTFSTLTVSNMSPEDSSIYLCSAETGEKLFFGSGTQLSVL.

J is TRBJ1-2 and V is TRBV29-1; D unclear. CDR1 and CDR2 (germline): SQVTM, ANQGSEA. This CDR3 comprises 11 residues. The CDR3 reads CSATGNYGYTF. CDR3 DNA: TGCAGTGCTACGGGGAACTATGGCTACACCTTC.

This clonotype appeared a few times. This sequence joins TRBV7-9 and TRBJ1-1; D is ambiguous. This CDR3 has 12 amino acids. Germline CDR1 is SEHNR and CDR2 is FQNEAQ (reference sequence). The V gene lost 6 bases and the J gene lost 3 bases, with 8 bases spanning the gap. CDR3 loop: CASRREDTEAFF. CDR3 in DNA: TGTGCCAGCAGGCGGGAGGACACTGAAGCTTTCTTT. Filled out from reference TRBV7-9 and TRBJ1-1, the complete variable domain reads DTGVSQNPRHKITKRGQNVTFRCDPISEHNRLYWYRQTLGQGPEFLTYFQNEAQLEKSRLLSDRFSAERPKGSFSTLEIQRTEQGDSAMYLCASRREDTEAFFGQGTRLTVV.

V is TRBV7-6 and J is TRBJ2-7; TRBD1 matches at 7 bases. Germline V gives CDR1 SGHVS, CDR2 FNYEAQ. This CDR3 is 16 amino acids long. Trimming took 3 bases from V and 9 from J; bases not matched to a gene: 17. CDR3 bases: TGTGCCAGCAGCTTGGAGACCGGGACAGCTGCCTCGGGGCAGTACTTC. Translated, it gives CASSLETGTAASGQYF.

The CDR3 DNA is TGCAGCGTTGAAAGGCAGGGTGAGGGGACCCAGTACTTC. Translated: CSVERQGEGTQYF. The chain recombines TRBV29-1 with TRBJ2-5; D may correspond to TRBD1 or TRBD2 (5 bases each). Per germline, CDR1 SQVTM and CDR2 ANQGSEA. V shed 2 bases and J shed 7 bases, with 14 bases lying between them. This CDR3 has 13 amino acids.

This clonotype was counted between two and nine times. This chain joins TRBV28 and TRBJ1-6; possibly TRBD1 for D (6 bases). Trimming took 5 bases from V and 8 from J, leaving 16 bases between them. This CDR3 region has 15 residues. Germline-derived CDR1 and CDR2 are MDHEN and SYDVKM. CDR3 DNA: TGTGCCAGCAGTCTGGACAGCACCGGGTATTCACCCCTCCACTTT. This gives the protein CASSLDSTGYSPLHF.

The CDR3 loop reads CASSQEAIRATTGEQYF. For the CDR3, the DNA is TGTGCCAGCAGCCAAGAGGCTATCAGGGCTACAACGGGAGAGCAGTACTTC. The J gene is TRBJ2-7, the V gene TRBV3-1, with D perhaps matching TRBD1 or TRBD2 (5 bases each). V was trimmed by 0 bases and J by 7 bases, leaving 22 bases between them. The CDR3 length is 17 residues. CDR1 is LGHDT, CDR2 YNNKEL, per germline (reference sequence).

The chain recombines TRBV6-6 with TRBJ2-3; 12 bases match TRBD2. J was trimmed by 4 bases and V by 6 bases; bases with no gene match: 2. CDR1 is MNHNY and CDR2 is SVGAGI in the germline V gene (reference sequence). This CDR3 region has 14 residues. The CDR3 here is CASRTSGGADTQYF. CDR3 coding DNA: TGTGCCAGCAGGACTAGCGGGGGCGCAGATACGCAGTATTTT.